This is a list of T cell receptor beta chains from one sample in a study of cytomegalovirus exposure and HLA in healthy donors. Sequencing was performed with immunoSEQ multiplex PCR; in TCRdb, only in-frame clones are kept and a portion is missing. The repertoire holds about 52,000 clones, with around 70% as singletons. Sequencing used PBMCs. The source is a woman between 50 and 59 years old in good health and CMV-seronegative. The CDR3 runs from the conserved cysteine through the conserved F or W. Fields, in order: CDR3 DNA, CDR3 protein, V gene, clone size, D gene, J gene. A D gene is named only where the DNA matches it firmly. Size values are once, few and many counts, or a class for expanded clones, and some rows have none.

CDR3 DNA: TGCGCCAGCTTCCTTGAGGGCTCCTCCTACGAGCAGTACTTC
CDR3 protein: CASFLEGSSYEQYF
V gene: TRBV5-1
clone size: -
D gene: -
J gene: TRBJ2-7

CDR3 DNA: TGCAGCGTTGCCCAACAGGGGGCGGCCGGGACCTATGGCTACACCTTC
CDR3 protein: CSVAQQGAAGTYGYTF
V gene: TRBV29-1
clone size: -
D gene: TRBD1
J gene: TRBJ1-2

CDR3 DNA: TGTGCCAGCAGCTTAGTCGCAGGGATTGAGCAGTTCTTC
CDR3 protein: CASSLVAGIEQFF
V gene: TRBV7-9
clone size: -
D gene: -
J gene: TRBJ2-1

CDR3 DNA: TGTGCCAGCAGTCCGACAGGGGCCTATGGCTACACCTTC
CDR3 protein: CASSPTGAYGYTF
V gene: TRBV27
clone size: -
D gene: TRBD1
J gene: TRBJ1-2

CDR3 DNA: TGTGCCAGCAGCTTAGGGCCGGGGAAGTATGGCTACACCTTC
CDR3 protein: CASSLGPGKYGYTF
V gene: TRBV5-5
clone size: -
D gene: -
J gene: TRBJ1-2

CDR3 DNA: TGTGCCAGTAGTATAGCCCGGGGTAGCTATGGGGCAGATACGCAGTATTTT
CDR3 protein: CASSIARGSYGADTQYF
V gene: TRBV19
clone size: -
D gene: -
J gene: TRBJ2-3

CDR3 DNA: TGCGCCAGCAGCCAAGATGGGTTAGTGTTGAGGGATACGCAGTATTTT
CDR3 protein: CASSQDGLVLRDTQYF
V gene: TRBV4-3
clone size: few
D gene: -
J gene: TRBJ2-3

CDR3 DNA: TGTGCCAGTACTCCGGGACAGGGCGCCCTGCCCCAGCATTTT
CDR3 protein: CASTPGQGALPQHF
V gene: TRBV28
clone size: -
D gene: TRBD1
J gene: TRBJ1-5

CDR3 DNA: TGTGCCAGCAGCCTACAGGGACCTACGGACGAGCAGTACTTC
CDR3 protein: CASSLQGPTDEQYF
V gene: TRBV6-1
clone size: -
D gene: -
J gene: TRBJ2-7

CDR3 DNA: TGTGCCAGCCTGGATAGCAAATCGGGGTACAATGAGCAGTTCTTC
CDR3 protein: CASLDSKSGYNEQFF
V gene: TRBV28
clone size: -
D gene: -
J gene: TRBJ2-1

CDR3 DNA: TGCGCCAGCAGCCAAGATACGCCGCGGTCCACCGGGGAGCTGTTTTTT
CDR3 protein: CASSQDTPRSTGELFF
V gene: TRBV4-3
clone size: -
D gene: -
J gene: TRBJ2-2

CDR3 DNA: TGTGCCAGCAGCTCGGGACAGGGTTTTGATCAGCCCCAGCATTTT
CDR3 protein: CASSSGQGFDQPQHF
V gene: TRBV7-9
clone size: few
D gene: TRBD1
J gene: TRBJ1-5

CDR3 DNA: TGTGCCAGCAGTATGCGGGTAAAAGAGCAGTACTTC
CDR3 protein: CASSMRVKEQYF
V gene: TRBV28
clone size: -
D gene: -
J gene: TRBJ2-7

CDR3 DNA: TGTGCCAGCAGTAGGGGTTCGGACTATGGCTACACCTTC
CDR3 protein: CASSRGSDYGYTF
V gene: TRBV6-5
clone size: -
D gene: -
J gene: TRBJ1-2

CDR3 DNA: TGTGCCAGCAGCCCAGGGTTGGATCAGCCCCAGCATTTT
CDR3 protein: CASSPGLDQPQHF
V gene: TRBV7-2
clone size: once
D gene: -
J gene: TRBJ1-5

CDR3 DNA: TGTGCCAGCAGCCGGGTAGGTGACACTGAAGCTTTCTTT
CDR3 protein: CASSRVGDTEAFF
V gene: TRBV6-1
clone size: -
D gene: -
J gene: TRBJ1-1

CDR3 DNA: TGTGCCAGCAGTCTCGGACTAGCGTCTGAGCCGTACGAGCAGTACTTC
CDR3 protein: CASSLGLASEPYEQYF
V gene: TRBV2
clone size: -
D gene: TRBD2
J gene: TRBJ2-7

CDR3 DNA: TGTGCCAGTACCGACGGCCGACAGGGTGGAACTAATGAAAAACTGTTTTTT
CDR3 protein: CASTDGRQGGTNEKLFF
V gene: TRBV19
clone size: -
D gene: TRBD1
J gene: TRBJ1-4

CDR3 DNA: TGCAGTGCTAGATCCAACTACGAGCAGTACTTC
CDR3 protein: CSARSNYEQYF
V gene: TRBV20-1
clone size: -
D gene: -
J gene: TRBJ2-7

CDR3 DNA: TGTGCCAGTAGCGGACTCATCCGTGAAGCTTTCTTT
CDR3 protein: CASSGLIREAFF
V gene: TRBV28
clone size: few
D gene: -
J gene: TRBJ1-1

CDR3 DNA: TGTGCCAGCAGCCGGGACAGGGACTACAATGAGCAGTTCTTC
CDR3 protein: CASSRDRDYNEQFF
V gene: TRBV6-5
clone size: -
D gene: TRBD1
J gene: TRBJ2-1

CDR3 DNA: TGCGCCAGCACGAGACTAGCGGGGGGGGCCCTAGATGAGCAGTTCTTC
CDR3 protein: CASTRLAGGALDEQFF
V gene: TRBV5-1
clone size: -
D gene: TRBD2
J gene: TRBJ2-1

CDR3 DNA: TGCAGCGTTGTCAAGGACACCTTTAACTATGGCTACACCTTC
CDR3 protein: CSVVKDTFNYGYTF
V gene: TRBV29-1
clone size: -
D gene: -
J gene: TRBJ1-2

CDR3 DNA: TGTGCCAGCTCACCTACGACAGGGGCGAAAACTGAAGCTTTCTTT
CDR3 protein: CASSPTTGAKTEAFF
V gene: TRBV18
clone size: once
D gene: TRBD1
J gene: TRBJ1-1

CDR3 DNA: TGTGCCTGGAGTCGGGGGGGCGAATCACCCCTCCACTTT
CDR3 protein: CAWSRGGESPLHF
V gene: TRBV30
clone size: -
D gene: -
J gene: TRBJ1-6

CDR3 DNA: TGTGCCAGCAGTTGGACCGGGACAATTAATTCACCCCTCCACTTT
CDR3 protein: CASSWTGTINSPLHF
V gene: TRBV6-5
clone size: -
D gene: -
J gene: TRBJ1-6

CDR3 DNA: TGTGCCAGCTCACCTTCATACAGGGAGAACGAAAAACTGTTTTTT
CDR3 protein: CASSPSYRENEKLFF
V gene: TRBV18
clone size: -
D gene: -
J gene: TRBJ1-4

CDR3 DNA: TGTGCCATCAGTGAGTCGCGGGGGGGCCAGTACTACAATGAGCAGTTCTTC
CDR3 protein: CAISESRGGQYYNEQFF
V gene: TRBV10-3
clone size: -
D gene: TRBD2
J gene: TRBJ2-1

CDR3 DNA: TGCGCCAGCAGCCAAGAAGGCGGCTATGGCTACACCTTC
CDR3 protein: CASSQEGGYGYTF
V gene: TRBV4-3
clone size: -
D gene: -
J gene: TRBJ1-2

CDR3 DNA: TGTGCCAGTAGTAAAACGACAGCACAAGAGACCCAGTACTTC
CDR3 protein: CASSKTTAQETQYF
V gene: TRBV19
clone size: -
D gene: -
J gene: TRBJ2-5

CDR3 DNA: TGTGCCAGCAGATACAGGGACGCGGACACTGAAGCTTTCTTT
CDR3 protein: CASRYRDADTEAFF
V gene: TRBV13
clone size: -
D gene: -
J gene: TRBJ1-1

CDR3 DNA: TGTGCCACACTCACTAGCGGGAGCCGACCGAACACCGGGGAGCTGTTTTTT
CDR3 protein: CATLTSGSRPNTGELFF
V gene: TRBV10-3
clone size: -
D gene: TRBD2
J gene: TRBJ2-2

CDR3 DNA: TGCGCCAGCAGCTTGGGCAGTATGTATGGCTACACCTTC
CDR3 protein: CASSLGSMYGYTF
V gene: TRBV5-1
clone size: -
D gene: -
J gene: TRBJ1-2

CDR3 DNA: TGTGCCAGCAGCTTTGGACCGGGACAGGACAACTACGAGCAGTACTTC
CDR3 protein: CASSFGPGQDNYEQYF
V gene: TRBV7-2
clone size: once
D gene: TRBD1
J gene: TRBJ2-7

CDR3 DNA: TGCGCCAGCAGCCCCCGGGAGGCCGTAGAACCCTACGAGCAGTACTTC
CDR3 protein: CASSPREAVEPYEQYF
V gene: TRBV5-1
clone size: -
D gene: TRBD2
J gene: TRBJ2-7

CDR3 DNA: TGTGCCAGCAGCTCGGCCGGGAGAGAGACCCAGTACTTC
CDR3 protein: CASSSAGRETQYF
V gene: TRBV5-6
clone size: -
D gene: -
J gene: TRBJ2-5

CDR3 DNA: TGCGCCAGCAGGGAGGCGGGGGGCGAGCAGTACTTC
CDR3 protein: CASREAGGEQYF
V gene: TRBV4-3
clone size: -
D gene: TRBD2
J gene: TRBJ2-7

CDR3 DNA: TGTGCCAGCAACCAGGGTGGTATAAGGGATTCACCCCTCCACTTT
CDR3 protein: CASNQGGIRDSPLHF
V gene: TRBV28
clone size: -
D gene: -
J gene: TRBJ1-6

CDR3 DNA: TGCGCCAGCAGCTTGGAAGTTCTAGCGGGGGGGGGCACAGATACGCAGTATTTT
CDR3 protein: CASSLEVLAGGGTDTQYF
V gene: TRBV5-1
clone size: few
D gene: TRBD2
J gene: TRBJ2-3

CDR3 DNA: TGTGCCTGGAGCACGGCCGGGACAGGGCTTCACGAGCAGTACTTC
CDR3 protein: CAWSTAGTGLHEQYF
V gene: TRBV30
clone size: -
D gene: TRBD1
J gene: TRBJ2-7

CDR3 DNA: TGTGCCAGCAAAGGACAGAACTATGGCTACACCTTC
CDR3 protein: CASKGQNYGYTF
V gene: TRBV6-5
clone size: -
D gene: -
J gene: TRBJ1-2

CDR3 DNA: TGTGCCAGCAGCCCGACAGGGAAAGAAGAAAAACTGTTTTTT
CDR3 protein: CASSPTGKEEKLFF
V gene: TRBV11-2
clone size: -
D gene: TRBD1
J gene: TRBJ1-4

CDR3 DNA: TGTGCCAGCAGCCTTACCGGGACAGGGAGCTACGAGCAGTACTTC
CDR3 protein: CASSLTGTGSYEQYF
V gene: TRBV7-3
clone size: -
D gene: TRBD1
J gene: TRBJ2-7

CDR3 DNA: TGTGCCAGTAGTAATCCGGGGTCCTATAATTCACCCCTCCACTTT
CDR3 protein: CASSNPGSYNSPLHF
V gene: TRBV19
clone size: -
D gene: -
J gene: TRBJ1-6

CDR3 DNA: TGCAGCGTTACTCCCCCAACGGGACAGGGACTTGATGAGCAGTTCTTC
CDR3 protein: CSVTPPTGQGLDEQFF
V gene: TRBV29-1
clone size: -
D gene: TRBD1
J gene: TRBJ2-1

CDR3 DNA: TGCAGCGTTGGCCAGGGGGCGAATCAGCCCCAGCATTTT
CDR3 protein: CSVGQGANQPQHF
V gene: TRBV29-1
clone size: -
D gene: TRBD1
J gene: TRBJ1-5

CDR3 DNA: TGCAGCGTTGCCACAGGGCGGGGACTAGCGGGAAGGAATGAGCAGTTCTTC
CDR3 protein: CSVATGRGLAGRNEQFF
V gene: TRBV29-1
clone size: few
D gene: TRBD2
J gene: TRBJ2-1

CDR3 DNA: TGCGCCAGCAGCTTGGGGGGAGCAGATACGCAGTATTTT
CDR3 protein: CASSLGGADTQYF
V gene: TRBV5-1
clone size: -
D gene: -
J gene: TRBJ2-3

CDR3 DNA: TGTGCCAGCAGTGACGACACTTATGGCTACACCTTC
CDR3 protein: CASSDDTYGYTF
V gene: TRBV28
clone size: -
D gene: -
J gene: TRBJ1-2

CDR3 DNA: TGTGCCAGCAGGGGGCAGTGGTCTGATTCACCCCTCCACTTT
CDR3 protein: CASRGQWSDSPLHF
V gene: TRBV6-6
clone size: few
D gene: -
J gene: TRBJ1-6

CDR3 DNA: TGTGCCACCGGCGCGAGCGGGAGCAATGAGCAGTTCTTC
CDR3 protein: CATGASGSNEQFF
V gene: TRBV6-5
clone size: -
D gene: TRBD2
J gene: TRBJ2-1